Presented here are 21 T cell receptor beta chains from one specimen sequenced in a study of blood T cell repertoires in COVID-19. This table comes from immunoSEQ multiplex PCR, and its TCRdb copy is limited to in-frame clones, with some not included. This table has a few hundred thousand clones, around 83% appearing once. Sequenced material: peripheral blood. The receptor set was obtained from a woman aged 45-65 years with acute or convalescent COVID-19.

The J gene is TRBJ2-7, the V gene TRBV21-1; the DNA was not used to check the table's D call, TRBD1. TRBV21-1 is tagged as a pseudogene. The CDR3 is made up of 13 amino acids. The CDR3, as DNA: TGTGCCAGCAGCCAAGGGACACCGTACGAGCAGTACTTC. Translated, it gives CASSQGTPYEQYF.

This sequence joins TRBV6-6 and TRBJ2-1; 9 nucleotides align to TRBD1. Trimming took 6 bases from V and 1 from J; bases not matched to a gene: 4. The CDR3 has 15 amino acids. The germline CDR1 and CDR2 sequences are MNHNY and SVGAGI (reference sequence). CDR3 in amino acids: CASSQQGASYNEQFF. In DNA, the CDR3 is TGTGCCAGCAGCCAACAGGGGGCGTCCTACAATGAGCAGTTCTTC.

This clone came up a few times. This sample also contains other DNA sequences that code for the same CDR3. V and J are TRBV9 and TRBJ1-1, with 7 positions matching TRBD1. The CDR3 length is 14 residues. J gave up 2 bases and V 0 bases, and 1 base lay outside the gene matches. CDR1 is SGDLS, CDR2 YYNGEE, per germline. The CDR3 nucleotides read TGTGCCAGCAGCGTAGGGACAGGCAACACTGAAGCTTTCTTT. Residues: CASSVGTGNTEAFF.

This clone was counted a single time. The chain recombines TRBV27 with TRBJ2-3; 7 bases fit TRBD2. The V and J ends lost 7 bases and 4 bases, in that order; junction bases with no gene match: 11. This CDR3 is built from 15 residues. Per germline, CDR1 MNHEY and CDR2 SMNVEV (reference sequence). For the CDR3, the DNA is TGTGCCAGCAAAGTTTCAGCGGGGCTCCCAGATACGCAGTATTTT. It specifies CASKVSAGLPDTQYF.

The CDR3 DNA reads as TGTGCCAGCAGCTCTATGGGCCCCGACAGCACCCGAGACACCATATATTTT. It codes for CASSSMGPDSTRDTIYF. The chain uses TRBV11-2 and TRBJ1-3; TRBD1 is a possible D gene (5 bases). CDR1 SGHAT and CDR2 FQNNGV come from the germline V gene. This CDR3 spans 17 amino acids. V shed 4 bases and J shed 8 bases, with 24 bases lying between them.

This chain uses TRBV18 with TRBJ2-5; tentative D call: TRBD1 (5 bases). The CDR3 length is 13 residues. V was trimmed by 5 bases and J by 2 bases, leaving 9 bases between them. The germline V gene encodes CDR1 KGHSH and CDR2 LQKENI. The CDR3 DNA reads as TGTGCCAGCTCAACAGGAACTCAAGAGACCCAGTACTTC. This codes for CASSTGTQETQYF.

In this sample, this clone turned up many times. The rearrangement links TRBV19 to TRBJ1-2; 7 bases are shared with TRBD1. The CDR3 totals 13 residues. In germline, CDR1 is LNHDA, CDR2 SQIVND (reference sequence). The V and J ends lost 7 bases and 7 bases, in that order; junction bases with no gene match: 9. CDR3 sequence (DNA): TGTGCCAGTAACCCGACAGGGTCGGCTGGCTACACCTTC. Amino acid sequence: CASNPTGSAGYTF.

CDR3 nucleotide sequence: TGTGCCAGCTCACCACCGATGAGAGCACAGGGTAAAGCTTTCTTT. Translation: CASSPPMRAQGKAFF. The chain recombines TRBV18 with TRBJ1-1; TRBD1 is a possible D gene (6 bases). Germline V lookup: CDR1 KGHSH, CDR2 LQKENI. The CDR3 length is 15 residues. With 0 bases removed from V and 9 bases from J, the gap between germline ends came to 17 bases.

The chain combines TRBV4-1 with TRBJ1-4; the D gene is possibly TRBD1 (5 bases). The V gene lost 4 bases and the J gene lost 11 bases, with 11 bases spanning the gap. The CDR3 totals 12 residues. CDR1 and CDR2 from the germline V gene are MGHRA and YSYEKL. The CDR3 reads CASSPRQTKLFF. The CDR3 bases are TGCGCCAGCAGCCCTAGACAGACCAAACTGTTTTTT.

V is TRBV7-9 and J is TRBJ2-1; no clear D. Trimming took off 5 bases at V and 10 bases at J, with 15 bases between the two ends. Per the germline V gene, CDR1 is SEHNR and CDR2 is FQNEAQ (reference sequence). CDR3 length: 13 amino acids. The CDR3 DNA reads TGTGCCAGCAGCCCAGGTGGCAGTTGGGAGCAGTTCTTC. Encoded protein: CASSPGGSWEQFF.

The chain links TRBV7-9 to TRBJ2-2; no reliable D call. V lost 4 bases and J 1 base, leaving 22 bases between the germline ends. CDR1 is SEHNR, CDR2 FQNEAQ, per germline (reference sequence). The CDR3 is 19 residues long. CDR3 protein: CASSSTDSAYSVNTGELFF. CDR3 in DNA: TGTGCCAGCAGCTCTACCGACTCGGCGTACTCCGTGAACACCGGGGAGCTGTTTTTT.

The chain has TRBV24-1 and TRBJ2-5; 7 bases match TRBD2. CDR1 KGHDR and CDR2 SFDVKD come from the germline V gene. The CDR3 is 12 residues long. V gave up 9 bases and J gave up 3 bases; unmatched junction bases: 3. The CDR3 is CATEGREETQYF. The CDR3 DNA reads as TGTGCCACCGAAGGGAGGGAAGAGACCCAGTACTTC.

This chain connects TRBV5-8 to TRBJ1-1; 7 bases align to TRBD1. CDR3 size: 13 residues. V was clipped by 2 bases and J by 5 bases; unmatched bases: 3. Germline CDR1 and CDR2: SGHTS and YDEGEE. CDR3 amino acids: CASSFNRGTEAFF. The CDR3 DNA is TGTGCCAGCAGCTTCAACAGGGGTACTGAAGCTTTCTTT.

The CDR3 DNA reads as TGTGCCAGCAGCTTGGACGACAGTCGAGGCTACACCTTC. Its protein is CASSLDDSRGYTF. V is TRBV5-6 and J is TRBJ1-2, with D perhaps matching TRBD1 (5 bases). The ends were cut back, 0 bases at V and 8 bases at J, with 11 bases in the middle. Germline-derived CDR1 and CDR2 are SGHDT and YYEEEE. The CDR3 extends over 13 amino acids.

The CDR3 DNA is TGTGCCAGCAGCGTAGTTGGGACAGGGGGGGCAGATACGCAGTATTTT. Protein product: CASSVVGTGGADTQYF. The chain joins TRBV9 to TRBJ2-3; 11 nucleotides align to TRBD1. Germline loops: CDR1 SGDLS, CDR2 YYNGEE. V lost 0 bases to trimming and J lost 4 bases; unmatched junction nucleotides: 4. This CDR3 spans 16 amino acids.

This sequence joins TRBV10-2 and TRBJ2-7; TRBD2 is a possible D gene (6 bases). The V gene's germline CDR1 is WSHSY and CDR2 SAAADI. The CDR3 totals 13 residues. The V end lost 2 bases, the J end lost 3 bases, and 8 bases lay between the germline ends. CDR3 protein: CASSEGEDYEQYV. In DNA form, the CDR3 reads TGCGCCAGCAGTGAGGGGGAGGACTACGAGCAGTACGTC.

This chain links TRBV5-4 with TRBJ1-1, with 9 nucleotides matching TRBD1. Germline assignment: CDR1 SGHNT and CDR2 YYREEE (reference sequence). J gave up 0 bases and V 5 bases, and 8 bases lay outside the gene matches. This CDR3 is 16 amino acids long. The CDR3 is CASSFYRGPMNTEAFF. Here the CDR3 DNA reads TGTGCCAGCAGTTTTTACAGGGGGCCTATGAACACTGAAGCTTTCTTT.

CDR3 DNA sequence: TGTGCCAGCAGCTTAGGAGGGGGCGGGGCGCAAGAGACCCAGTACTTC. Its translation is CASSLGGGGAQETQYF. V and J are TRBV7-2 and TRBJ2-5, with D possibly TRBD1 on 7 matching bases. CDR3 length: 16 amino acids. Germline V gene data show CDR1 as SGHTA and CDR2 as FQGNSA. The V gene lost 1 base and the J gene lost 2 bases, with 14 bases spanning the gap.

CDR3 loop: CASSPLAGPEAFF. The CDR3 nucleotides read TGTGCCAGCAGTCCCCTGGCGGGACCTGAAGCTTTCTTT. The chain combines TRBV12-3 or TRBV12-4 with TRBJ1-1, with D perhaps TRBD1 (5 bases). V lost 5 bases and J lost 6, with 13 bases in between. The CDR3 spans 13 residues.

The V gene is TRBV12-2, the J gene TRBJ1-3. TRBV12-2 is described as a pseudogene. There are 15 residues in the CDR3. This chain's CDR3 is CASRSGGLAGNTIYF. The CDR3 DNA reads TGTGCAAGTCGCTCGGGAGGGTTGGCTGGAAACACCATATATTTT.

The rearrangement joins TRBV29-1 to TRBJ2-5, with 11 bases lining up with TRBD1. Germline CDR1 is SQVTM and CDR2 is ANQGSEA. The CDR3 runs 15 residues. V lost 4 bases to trimming and J lost 2 bases; unmatched junction nucleotides: 6. This CDR3 is CSVAGTGGSQETQYF. The CDR3 nucleotides are TGCAGCGTTGCCGGGACAGGGGGATCTCAAGAGACCCAGTACTTC. Supplemented by reference TRBV29-1 and TRBJ2-5, the full variable domain reads SAVISQKPSRDICQRGTSLTIQCQVDSQVTMMFWYRQQPGQSLTLIATANQGSEATYESGFVIDKFPISRPNLTFSTLTVSNMSPEDSSIYLCSVAGTGGSQETQYFGPGTRLLVL.